Detailed here is one TCR beta chain. Its antigen is unidentified. The germline V gene encodes CDR1 SGHDT and CDR2 YYEEEE. With 0 bases clipped from V and 10 bases from J, the junction kept 16 bases outside the gene matches. There are 17 residues in the CDR3. TCRdb's copy holds only in-frame clones and misses some; the assay was immunoSEQ multiplex PCR. The data show approximately 180,000 clones, about 90% seen once. The sample comes from a study of T cell responses to AZD1222 COVID-19 vaccine. Findings and limits, study-wide: Repertoire collection took place solely once the T cell response had peaked. Seropositive at baseline were only a handful of AZD1222 recipients.

The receptor was isolated from an adult who received the MenACWY meningococcal vaccine as a control. The sequencing here drew on peripheral blood, taken 28 days after the second dose of the MenACWY control vaccine. The chain carries TRBV5-6 and TRBJ1-5; TRBD1 matches 7 bases. CDR3 nucleotide sequence: TGTGCCAGCAGCTTGGGGGTTAGTGGGACAGACCTCCCCCCCCAGCATTTT. This sequence encodes CASSLGVSGTDLPPQHF.